The clone carrying this T cell receptor beta chain has a handful of counts. Its target is unknown. Trimming took 1 base from V and 2 from J; bases not matched to a gene: 5. Per the germline V gene, CDR1 is SGHNT and CDR2 is YENEEA. The CDR3 is 15 amino acids. The entry originates in a study of metastatic and nonmetastatic thyroid tumors. Across the whole study: From malignant and benign thyroid patients, repertoires in blood and in tumor or nodule tissue were compared. Study outcomes and limitations: For both blood and tumor, malignant thyroid tumors reportedly showed significantly higher TCR beta diversity than benign nodules did.

In the original workflow: A classifier of distant metastasis in papillary thyroid cancer was built from CDR3 differences (across clinicopathological groups). TCRdb re-clonotyped the PCR reads via MiXCR. The V and J calls shown here were made by TCRdb, not taken from the authors' results. The repertoire holds 45,000 or so clones, around 15% seen once, with approximately 21% in the top ten. Every patient underwent thyroid surgery untreated. The sequence was collected from a female donor with papillary thyroid cancer or a benign thyroid nodule (not recorded which). Some clones in this sample may be carry-over from other donors' samples. The sequenced sample consisted of blood. The chain couples TRBV11-3 to TRBJ2-7, with TRBD2 identical over 7 bases. CDR3 DNA: TGTGCCAGCAGCTTAGCTAGCGGCGTAACCTACGAGCAGTACTTC. Amino acids: CASSLASGVTYEQYF. The full variable domain, rest sourced from reference TRBV11-3 and TRBJ2-7, is EAGVVQSPRYKIIEKKQPVAFWCNPISGHNTLYWYLQNLGQGPELLIRYENEEAVDDSQLPKDRFSAERLKGVDSTLKIQPAELGDSAVYLCASSLASGVTYEQYFGPGTRLTVT.